The present entry profiles one T cell receptor beta chain with its context. The sample is drawn from a study of blood T cell repertoires in COVID-19. Germline loops: CDR1 SGHDT, CDR2 YYEEEE. V lost 4 bases to trimming and J lost 2 bases, with 7 bases between them. The CDR3 totals 13 residues. The repertoire was sequenced with immunoSEQ multiplex PCR; TCRdb's copy has only in-frame clones and lacks some. The sample has tens of thousands of clones, 65% to 90% seen once. Material for sequencing was peripheral blood. The sequence was obtained from a man at least 80 years old with active COVID-19. This rearrangement joins TRBV5-6 to TRBJ1-3; D uncertain. CDR3 in amino acids: CASSPTTGNTIYF. In DNA, the CDR3 is TGTGCCAGCAGCCCGACAACTGGAAACACCATATATTTT.